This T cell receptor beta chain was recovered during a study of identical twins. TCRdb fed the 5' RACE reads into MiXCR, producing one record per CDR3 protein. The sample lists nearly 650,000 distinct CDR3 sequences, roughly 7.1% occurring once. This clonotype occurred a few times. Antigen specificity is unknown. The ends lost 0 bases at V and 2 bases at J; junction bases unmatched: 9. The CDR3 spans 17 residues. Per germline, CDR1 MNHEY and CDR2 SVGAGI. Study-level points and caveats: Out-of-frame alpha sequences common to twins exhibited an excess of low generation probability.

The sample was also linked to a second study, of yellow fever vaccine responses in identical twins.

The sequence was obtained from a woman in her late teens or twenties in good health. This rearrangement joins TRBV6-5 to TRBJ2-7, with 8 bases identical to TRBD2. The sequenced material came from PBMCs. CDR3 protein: CASSYSVNSGKPYEQYF. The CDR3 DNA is TGTGCCAGCAGTTACTCGGTGAATAGCGGGAAGCCCTACGAGCAGTACTTC.